This TCR beta chain was identified in a study of blood T cell repertoires in COVID-19. Turning to the study itself: Acute-phase and convalescent COVID-19 samples originated in the United States, Italy and Spain. PBMCs, B-cell-depleted T cells, or T cells provided the cDNA or gDNA that made up the material.

Trimming pared 6 bases from V and 1 base from J, leaving 9 bases between. This CDR3 comprises 13 residues. Here immunoSEQ multiplex PCR was the method, and the copy in TCRdb shows in-frame clones only, minus some. The data hold roughly 160,000 clones, with around 87% observed a single time. The Seattle patients, enrolled during active infection, were followed longitudinally. Sequencing used peripheral blood. The clonotype originates from a woman between 65 and 79 years old with COVID-19, enrolled during active disease. The chain employs TRBV12-3 or TRBV12-4 and TRBJ1-2; D may be TRBD1 (6 bases). DNA of the CDR3: TGTGCCAGCAGCCTGGACAGTAACTATGGCTACACCTTC. It encodes CASSLDSNYGYTF.